The rows below give T cell receptor beta chains drawn from one sample of a study of T-cell reconstitution after alpha-beta-depleted transplantation in children. From the PCR reads, TCRdb called clonotypes with MiXCR, one entry per CDR3 protein. The repertoire holds nearly 200,000 distinct CDR3 sequences, roughly 6% seen once, with 4.5% in the top ten. Sequencing used PBMCs, obtained before TCRalphabeta/CD19-depleted stem cell transplant. The receptors were gathered from a girl in the first two years of life with combined immunodeficiency, due to receive a stem cell transplant. CDR3s include the opening cysteine and the closing phenylalanine or tryptophan. Fields, in order: clone size, J gene, V gene, D gene, CDR3 protein, CDR3 DNA. D genes are given only for firm matches. Size values are once, few and many counts, or a class for expanded clones, and some rows have none.

>many|TRBJ2-3|TRBV4-2|TRBD2
CASSQIGLAGGRVTDTQYF
TGTGCCAGCAGCCAAATCGGACTAGCGGGAGGGCGTGTCACAGATACGCAGTATTTT
>many|TRBJ2-7|TRBV14|-
CASSQDKGLSYEQYF
TGTGCCAGCAGCCAAGATAAAGGACTATCCTACGAGCAGTACTTC
>-|TRBJ2-6|TRBV11-2|-
CASSLHRRQHSGANVLTF
TGTGCCAGCAGCTTACATAGGCGGCAACACTCTGGGGCCAACGTCCTGACTTTC
>many|TRBJ2-3|TRBV6-2/TRBV6-3|-
CASSYTDPDTQYF
TGTGCCAGCAGTTACACTGACCCAGATACGCAGTATTTT
>few|TRBJ1-2|TRBV4-2|TRBD1
CASSQGQGRRYGYTF
TGTGCCAGCAGCCAAGGACAGGGGAGAAGGTATGGCTACACCTTC
>many|TRBJ1-2|TRBV15|-
CATDSIGTYGYTF
TGTGCCACGGATAGCATTGGCACTTATGGCTACACCTTC
>many|TRBJ2-7|TRBV27|-
CASSFYTGYEQYF
TGTGCCAGCAGCTTCTACACGGGGTACGAGCAGTACTTC
>many|TRBJ2-7|TRBV2|-
CASSTGHIPSSYEQYF
TGTGCCAGCAGTACCGGACATATACCGAGCTCCTACGAGCAGTACTTC
>many|TRBJ2-5|TRBV28|-
CASSGGGGTETQYF
TGTGCCAGCAGTGGGGGCGGGGGAACAGAGACCCAGTACTTC
>many|TRBJ2-3|TRBV7-2|TRBD1
CASSQEGAYFTDTQYF
TGTGCCAGCAGCCAAGAGGGGGCTTATTTCACAGATACGCAGTATTTT
>few|TRBJ2-1|TRBV4-1|TRBD2
CASSIKGNGAGGEQFF
TGCGCCAGCAGCATTAAGGGTAATGGAGCGGGAGGGGAGCAGTTCTTC
>many|TRBJ2-4|TRBV12-3/TRBV12-4|-
CASSFEGVLAKNIQYF
TGTGCCAGCAGTTTTGAGGGTGTGCTAGCCAAAAACATTCAGTACTTC
>many|TRBJ2-2|TRBV20-1|-
CSASEAGELFF
TGCAGTGCTAGCGAAGCCGGGGAGCTGTTTTTT
>many|TRBJ1-1|TRBV4-3|-
CASSQVGYSEAFF
TGCGCCAGCAGCCAAGTTGGGTACTCTGAAGCTTTCTTT
>many|TRBJ1-5|TRBV3-1|TRBD1
CASSHGTGDRGQPQHF
TGTGCCAGCAGCCACGGGACAGGGGACAGAGGGCAGCCCCAGCATTTT
>many|TRBJ2-7|TRBV28|-
CASSPNRVGDEQYF
TGTGCCAGCAGTCCAAACAGGGTAGGCGACGAGCAGTACTTC
>many|TRBJ2-3|TRBV20-1|TRBD1
CSARYRGDTQYF
TGCAGTGCTAGATACAGGGGAGATACGCAGTATTTT
>-|TRBJ1-5|TRBV2|-
CASRDITTSNQPQHF
TGTGCCAGCAGAGATATTACGACTAGCAATCAGCCCCAGCATTTT
>many|TRBJ2-5|TRBV7-9|TRBD1
CASSRTGGQETQYF
TGTGCCAGCAGCCGGACAGGGGGCCAAGAGACCCAGTACTTC
>many|TRBJ1-2|TRBV4-1|-
CASSQEQRNYGYTF
TGCGCCAGCAGCCAAGAGCAGCGTAACTATGGCTACACCTTC
>many|TRBJ2-7|TRBV20-1|TRBD2
CSARELRGRRDEQYF
TGCAGTGCTAGAGAATTACGCGGGAGGAGGGACGAGCAGTACTTC
>few|TRBJ2-2|TRBV7-6|-
CASSLGALTGELFF
TGTGCCAGCAGCTTAGGGGCTCTTACCGGGGAGCTGTTTTTT
>many|TRBJ2-2|TRBV3-1|TRBD2
CASSQDQERGYTGELFF
TGTGCCAGCAGCCAAGATCAGGAGCGGGGGTACACCGGGGAGCTGTTTTTT
>few|TRBJ2-7|TRBV15|TRBD1
CASGTESYEQYF
TGTGCCTCCGGGACAGAGTCTTACGAGCAGTACTTC
>many|TRBJ2-1|TRBV10-3|-
CAISAGYWQGDNEQFF
TGTGCCATCAGTGCCGGTTATTGGCAGGGTGACAATGAGCAGTTCTTC
>many|TRBJ1-2|TRBV4-3|TRBD1
CASSQGTQGGTYYGYTF
TGCGCCAGCAGCCAAGGAACACAGGGGGGGACCTATTATGGCTACACCTTC
>few|TRBJ2-1|TRBV25-1|-
CASSIRRPFYNEQFF
TGTGCCAGCAGTATACGACGCCCCTTTTACAATGAGCAGTTCTTC
>-|TRBJ1-1|TRBV29-1|-
CSVYITEAFF
TGCAGCGTTTATATAACTGAAGCTTTCTTT
>many|TRBJ2-5|TRBV7-7|TRBD2
CASSLTAGVETQYF
TGTGCCAGCAGCTTAACAGCGGGGGTAGAGACCCAGTACTTC
>many|TRBJ2-1|TRBV7-8|TRBD1
CASSWRTGYEQFF
TGTGCCAGCAGCTGGAGGACAGGGTATGAGCAGTTCTTC
>many|TRBJ2-7|TRBV19|TRBD2
CASSAASGSYEQYF
TGTGCCAGTAGTGCGGCTAGCGGGAGCTACGAGCAGTACTTC
>many|TRBJ1-4|TRBV5-1|-
CASSFKKDRNEKLFF
TGCGCCAGCAGCTTTAAAAAGGACAGAAATGAAAAACTGTTTTTT
>many|TRBJ2-1|TRBV20-1|-
CSARYRGFNEQFF
TGCAGTGCTAGGTATCGGGGATTCAATGAGCAGTTCTTC
>many|TRBJ2-5|TRBV7-6|-
CASSLVGRETQYF
TGTGCCAGCAGCTTAGTCGGGCGAGAGACCCAGTACTTC
>-|TRBJ2-7|TRBV19|TRBD2
CASSIYHEAGAPYEQYF
TGTGCCAGTAGTATTTATCATGAAGCGGGGGCCCCCTACGAGCAGTACTTC
>many|TRBJ2-1|TRBV13|TRBD2
CASSPSGGTYNEQFF
TGTGCCAGCAGCCCAAGCGGGGGGACCTACAATGAGCAGTTCTTC
>many|TRBJ2-7|TRBV29-1|-
CSVVTDSYEQYF
TGCAGCGTGGTCACAGACTCCTACGAGCAGTACTTC
>many|TRBJ2-1|TRBV7-2|-
CASEIATYNEQFF
TGTGCCAGCGAAATAGCGACCTACAATGAGCAGTTCTTC
>many|TRBJ2-1|TRBV7-9|-
CASSFRKITRYNEQFF
TGTGCCAGCAGCTTCCGAAAAATTACCCGCTACAATGAGCAGTTCTTC
>many|TRBJ1-1|TRBV28|-
CASSYGRTEAFF
TGTGCCAGCAGTTACGGGAGGACTGAAGCTTTCTTT
>few|TRBJ2-3|TRBV5-1|TRBD2
CASSLPSSGGVTDTQYF
TGCGCCAGCAGCTTGCCCTCTAGCGGGGGGGTCACAGATACGCAGTATTTT
>few|TRBJ2-7|TRBV7-2|-
CASSYRGRDYEQYF
TGTGCCAGCAGCTACCGAGGCAGGGATTACGAGCAGTACTTC
>many|TRBJ1-3|TRBV28|-
CASSKQGISRNTIYF
TGTGCCAGCAGTAAACAGGGAATCTCAAGAAACACCATATATTTT
>many|TRBJ2-1|TRBV6-2/TRBV6-3|-
CASSYSGTGYNEQFF
TGTGCCAGCAGTTACTCCGGGACTGGCTACAATGAGCAGTTCTTC
>few|TRBJ1-2|TRBV6-5|-
CASSYTRRDYGYTF
TGTGCCAGCAGTTACACGAGACGGGACTATGGCTACACCTTC
>many|TRBJ2-7|TRBV4-3|-
CASSQGRGNEQYF
TGCGCCAGCAGCCAAGGGCGCGGGAACGAGCAGTACTTC
>many|TRBJ2-3|TRBV5-4|TRBD2
CASSLAGSGGDTQYF
TGTGCCAGCAGCTTGGCCGGGAGCGGGGGAGATACGCAGTATTTT
>-|TRBJ1-2|TRBV7-2|TRBD1
CASSPRTGQRPLYGYTF
TGTGCCAGCAGCCCTCGGACAGGGCAGCGGCCTTTATATGGCTACACCTTC
>-|TRBJ2-5|TRBV4-2|-
CASSQVDRPALETQYF
TGTGCCAGCAGCCAAGTAGACAGGCCAGCCCTAGAGACCCAGTACTTC
>many|TRBJ1-5|TRBV29-1|-
CSVNWGAGQPQHF
TGCAGCGTTAATTGGGGGGCTGGTCAGCCCCAGCATTTT
>many|TRBJ2-7|TRBV9|-
CASSVGGAHSYEQYF
TGTGCCAGCAGCGTAGGGGGGGCACACTCCTACGAGCAGTACTTC
>many|TRBJ2-7|TRBV20-1|TRBD2
CSASRTSGAPYEQYF
TGCAGTGCTAGTCGAACTAGCGGAGCCCCCTACGAGCAGTACTTC
>many|TRBJ2-5|TRBV6-2/TRBV6-3|TRBD1
CASSRLTGMDVGETQYF
TGTGCCAGCAGTCGTCTGACAGGGATGGATGTAGGAGAGACCCAGTACTTC
>many|TRBJ2-1|TRBV4-3|-
CASSQETLDPGDSYNEQFF
TGCGCCAGCAGCCAAGAGACCCTCGATCCGGGGGACTCCTACAATGAGCAGTTCTTC
>many|TRBJ2-1|TRBV29-1|TRBD2
CSVVPASGRALYNEQFF
TGCAGCGTTGTGCCAGCTAGCGGGAGGGCCCTCTACAATGAGCAGTTCTTC
>many|TRBJ2-1|TRBV4-1|TRBD2
CASSQTPSGNSYNEQFF
TGCGCCAGCAGCCAGACCCCCAGCGGGAATTCCTACAATGAGCAGTTCTTC
>many|TRBJ1-2|TRBV20-1|-
CSARGGGRTRGESSYGYTF
TGCAGTGCTAGAGGGGGAGGAAGGACTAGGGGGGAATCCAGCTATGGCTACACCTTC
>-|TRBJ2-7|TRBV14|-
CASSSMYRVNEQYF
TGTGCCAGCAGCTCAATGTACAGGGTAAACGAGCAGTACTTC
>-|TRBJ1-4|TRBV30|-
CAWSHRPRGGGEKLFF
TGTGCCTGGAGTCACCGGCCTAGGGGAGGAGGTGAAAAACTGTTTTTT